This paragraph reports one T cell receptor (beta chain). Its antigen is currently unknown. The sample comes from a study of T cell responses to AZD1222 COVID-19 vaccine. General study points: There were mostly white British donors and more females than males, and clonal diversity was possibly underestimated. Researchers report vaccine-associated CD4 TCRs spanning spike, with dominance at 160-218 and 743-854.

Clones were read by immunoSEQ multiplex PCR, and TCRdb kept only the in-frame ones, dropping some. The table lists about 130,000 clones, 90% of them singletons, with 6.9% in the top ten. CDR1 is MGHRA and CDR2 is YSYEKL in the germline V gene. The junction had 8 bases not matched to a gene; V was cut back by 4 bases and J by 4 bases. The CDR3 consists of 15 residues. Specimen: peripheral blood, collected on day 0 of AZD1222 vaccination. The sequence derives from an adult in good health. The rearrangement links TRBV4-1 to TRBJ2-7; 9 bases align to TRBD1. The DNA of the CDR3 is TGCGCCAGCAGCCGAACCGGGACAGGGATATACGAGCAGTACTTC. Protein: CASSRTGTGIYEQYF.